Described below is a single T cell receptor (beta chain) sequence and its context. Its antigen is as yet unknown. At the DNA level, this CDR3 is encoded by other sequences in the same sample as well. The data stem from a study of shared clonotypes between healthy human individuals. Trimming pared 4 bases from V and 4 bases from J, leaving 8 bases between. The CDR3 is made up of 13 amino acids. Germline loops: CDR1 SGHRS, CDR2 YFSETQ. Assay: immunoSEQ multiplex PCR; the TCRdb copy retains only in-frame clones and omits some. Here the sample spans about 2.1 million clones, just over 90% being singletons. General study points: Richness estimates generally favored naive over memory subsets.

Selected positively for CCR7 and CD45RO-negative, naive CD8 cells excluded terminally differentiated effector memory CD45RA+ cells. J is TRBJ2-2 and V is TRBV5-1; D might be TRBD2 (6 bases). The specimen was naive CD8+ T cells from PBMCs. The sequence came from a man aged 18 to 35 in good health. Some clones in this sample may be carry-over from other donors' samples. The CDR3 loop reads CASSLGGTGELFF. CDR3 bases: TGCGCCAGCAGCCTCGGGGGCACCGGGGAGCTGTTTTTT.